The rows below give T cell receptor beta chains drawn from one sample of a study of Graves' ophthalmopathy and Graves' hyperthyroidism. TCRdb re-called the multiplex PCR reads with MiXCR, one entry per CDR3 protein. Of more than 300,000 distinct CDR3 sequences in the sample, 15% were seen once. Material for sequencing was peripheral blood. These receptor sequences come from a woman aged 18-29 years with stable Graves' hyperthyroidism. Each CDR3 is given with its conserved first and last residue. D genes are given only for firm matches. Clone size is shown for a subset of rows, as once, few, many or a class of expanded clone.

v_call	d_call	j_call	clone_size	cdr3_aa	cdr3_nt
TRBV7-9	-	TRBJ1-5	many	CASSLEDQPQHF	TGTGCCAGCAGCTTAGAGGATCAGCCCCAGCATTTT
TRBV18	-	TRBJ2-7	-	CASSPPQGGYEQYF	TGTGCCAGCTCACCACCTCAGGGCGGCTACGAGCAGTACTTC
TRBV13	-	TRBJ1-1	few	CASGARASTEAFF	TGTGCCAGCGGCGCCAGGGCCAGCACTGAAGCTTTCTTT
TRBV10-3	TRBD1	TRBJ2-7	few	CAIKDRASEQYF	TGTGCCATCAAGGACAGGGCGAGTGAGCAGTACTTC
TRBV25-1	-	TRBJ2-2	many	CASRKGEVGELFF	TGTGCCAGCAGAAAGGGGGAGGTCGGGGAGCTGTTTTTT
TRBV20-1	TRBD1	TRBJ2-7	many	CSARDSQGDGYEQYF	TGCAGTGCTAGAGATAGCCAGGGGGATGGCTACGAGCAGTACTTC
TRBV12-3/TRBV12-4	-	TRBJ2-7	many	CASRWNRRSYEQYF	TGTGCCAGCAGGTGGAACAGGCGGTCCTACGAGCAGTACTTC
TRBV24-1	TRBD1	TRBJ1-2	many	CATSDFPQGASGYTF	TGTGCCACCAGTGATTTCCCTCAGGGGGCGAGCGGCTACACCTTC
TRBV6-2/TRBV6-3	-	TRBJ2-7	many	CASSYSPAGPPYEQYF	TGTGCCAGCAGTTACTCGCCGGCAGGCCCTCCCTACGAGCAGTACTTC
TRBV24-1	TRBD1	TRBJ1-1	many	CATSETGTGRAEAFF	TGTGCCACCAGTGAGACCGGGACAGGGAGGGCTGAAGCTTTCTTT
TRBV6-2/TRBV6-3	-	TRBJ1-2	many	CASSLRGGYTF	TGTGCCAGCAGTCTACGCGGTGGCTACACCTTC
TRBV6-1	-	TRBJ1-2	many	CASSVEIMGRGYTF	TGTGCCAGCAGTGTTGAGATTATGGGTCGGGGCTACACCTTC
TRBV12-3/TRBV12-4	-	TRBJ1-2	many	CASSPKIPSPNYGYTF	TGTGCCAGCAGTCCGAAAATCCCTAGTCCCAACTATGGCTACACCTTC
TRBV9	-	TRBJ1-5	many	CASSVDEYQPQHF	TGTGCCAGCAGCGTAGACGAGTATCAGCCCCAGCATTTT
TRBV11-2	TRBD1	TRBJ1-2	few	CASSLGVTGQGEGYYGYTF	TGTGCCAGCAGCTTAGGCGTTACGGGACAGGGTGAGGGTTACTATGGCTACACCTTC
TRBV3-1	TRBD1	TRBJ2-7	few	CASSAQGGYEQYF	TGTGCCAGCAGCGCACAGGGGGGATACGAGCAGTACTTC
TRBV27	TRBD1	TRBJ1-2	many	CASSRRGQGTSYTF	TGTGCCAGCAGTCGACGGGGACAGGGAACCAGCTACACCTTC
TRBV20-1	-	TRBJ1-6	many	CSAGENSPLHF	TGCAGTGCTGGAGAAAATTCACCCCTCCACTTT
TRBV20-1	-	TRBJ1-1	many	CSAPRGGGAEAFF	TGCAGTGCTCCGAGGGGGGGCGGCGCTGAAGCTTTCTTT
TRBV15	-	TRBJ2-4	few	CATSRDRGENIKYF	TGTGCCACCAGCAGAGATAGAGGGGAAAACATTAAGTACTTC
TRBV20-1	-	TRBJ2-4	many	CSASAGMVNRDIQYF	TGCAGTGCTAGCGCCGGGATGGTAAATAGGGACATTCAGTACTTC
TRBV7-3	-	TRBJ1-5	many	CASSLTIDQPQHF	TGTGCCAGCAGCTTAACCATCGATCAGCCCCAGCATTTT
TRBV27	-	TRBJ1-3	many	CASSWSSGNTIYF	TGTGCCAGCAGTTGGAGCTCTGGAAACACCATATATTTT
TRBV7-2	-	TRBJ2-7	many	CASARGDAFEQYF	TGTGCCAGCGCCAGGGGGGATGCCTTCGAGCAGTACTTC
TRBV20-1	-	TRBJ2-6	many	CSAADRSSGANVLTF	TGCAGTGCTGCGGACAGAAGCTCTGGGGCCAACGTCCTGACTTTC
TRBV7-2	-	TRBJ2-5	many	CASSLGPPQETQYF	TGTGCCAGCAGCTTAGGGCCTCCCCAAGAGACCCAGTACTTC
TRBV20-1	-	TRBJ2-7	many	CSARDGPAYEQYF	TGCAGTGCTAGAGATGGGCCAGCCTACGAGCAGTACTTC
TRBV11-2	-	TRBJ2-7	many	CASSLNDGDYEQYF	TGTGCCAGCAGCTTAAATGACGGAGACTACGAGCAGTACTTC
TRBV7-8	-	TRBJ1-1	many	CASSRYRVTTEAFF	TGTGCCAGCAGCCGTTACAGAGTAACAACTGAAGCTTTCTTT
TRBV7-2	TRBD1	TRBJ2-5	many	CASSKGARETQYF	TGTGCCAGCAGCAAGGGGGCCAGGGAGACCCAGTACTTC
TRBV5-1	TRBD1	TRBJ2-2	few	CASVQGDNTGELFF	TGCGCCAGCGTACAGGGGGACAACACCGGGGAGCTGTTTTTT
TRBV12-3/TRBV12-4	-	TRBJ2-7	many	CASSFGGYEQYF	TGTGCCAGCAGTTTTGGCGGTTACGAGCAGTACTTC
TRBV12-3/TRBV12-4	-	TRBJ1-1	many	CASSLRDGFNTEAFF	TGTGCCAGCAGTTTAAGGGACGGGTTTAACACTGAAGCTTTCTTT
TRBV10-3	-	TRBJ2-5	-	CAISESWRLEETQYF	TGTGCCATCAGTGAATCGTGGAGACTAGAAGAGACCCAGTACTTC
TRBV6-5	TRBD1	TRBJ1-1	-	CASSYSGTANTEAFF	TGTGCCAGCAGTTATTCTGGGACAGCGAACACTGAAGCTTTCTTT
TRBV6-5	-	TRBJ2-7	-	CASSYRADYEQYF	TGTGCCAGCAGTTACCGGGCAGACTACGAGCAGTACTTC
TRBV27	-	TRBJ1-6	few	CATPGPTGPGPNSPLHF	TGTGCCACCCCGGGACCGACAGGCCCGGGGCCCAATTCACCCCTCCACTTT
TRBV6-5	TRBD1	TRBJ1-1	many	CASRYRGGGTEAFF	TGTGCCAGCAGGTACAGGGGCGGGGGCACTGAAGCTTTCTTT
TRBV2	-	TRBJ1-6	many	CASSGNSPLHF	TGTGCCAGTAGTGGCAATTCACCCCTCCACTTT
TRBV5-1	-	TRBJ2-7	many	CASSSDSYEQYF	TGCGCCAGCAGCTCCGACAGCTACGAGCAGTACTTC
TRBV12-3/TRBV12-4	TRBD2	TRBJ2-7	many	CASSPTSGGDYEQYF	TGTGCCAGCAGCCCGACTAGCGGGGGGGACTACGAGCAGTACTTC
TRBV29-1	-	TRBJ1-1	many	CSASRAAVTEAFF	TGCAGCGCTTCCCGGGCGGCGGTCACTGAAGCTTTCTTT
TRBV20-1	-	TRBJ2-7	-	CSARDYRGQRLYEQYF	TGCAGTGCTAGAGATTATAGGGGCCAGAGGCTCTACGAGCAGTACTTC
TRBV29-1	-	TRBJ1-1	many	CSVEGENTEAFF	TGCAGCGTTGAAGGGGAGAACACTGAAGCTTTCTTT
TRBV3-1	-	TRBJ2-7	few	CASSQVGGLYF	TGTGCCAGCAGCCAAGTGGGGGGGCTATACTTC
TRBV29-1	-	TRBJ1-1	few	CSVGGGRSTEAFF	TGCAGCGTTGGCGGGGGGCGAAGCACTGAAGCTTTCTTT
TRBV11-2	-	TRBJ1-6	-	CASSLDAGVGLFNSPLHF	TGTGCCAGCAGCTTAGATGCGGGAGTCGGACTCTTTAATTCACCCCTCCACTTT
TRBV7-3	-	TRBJ1-3	many	CAIHRDGNTIYF	TGTGCCATTCACAGGGACGGAAACACCATATATTTT